These 26 T cell receptor beta chains came from one sample sequenced in a study of cytomegalovirus exposure and HLA in healthy donors. The PCR made use of 60 Vbeta and 13 Jbeta primers. TCRdb keeps only in-frame clones here, not all; method: immunoSEQ multiplex PCR. The data show around 200,000 clones, about 80% seen once. The material sequenced was PBMCs. The receptors here all came from a man aged 35-49 years in good health and CMV-seropositive.

The chain carries TRBV4-1 and TRBJ2-3; 7 bases map to TRBD2. This CDR3 has 16 residues. V lost 4 bases to trimming and J lost 2 bases; unmatched junction nucleotides: 9. Germline loops: CDR1 MGHRA, CDR2 YSYEKL. CDR3 amino acids: CASSLRTRANTDTQYF. In DNA, the CDR3 is TGCGCCAGCAGCCTCCGGACTAGAGCCAACACAGATACGCAGTATTTT.

This sequence joins TRBV11-2 and TRBJ2-3, with a weak D call TRBD2 (6 bases). The CDR3 spans 15 residues. V gave up 3 bases and J gave up 3 bases, with 13 bases separating them. Germline CDR1 is SGHAT and CDR2 is FQNNGV. Here the CDR3 reads CASSFRGGITDTQYF. CDR3 DNA: TGTGCCAGCAGCTTCCGGGGAGGTATTACAGATACGCAGTATTTT.

The gene calls are TRBV27 and TRBJ1-5, with 10 bases fitting TRBD1. Germline CDR1 reads MNHEY; CDR2 reads SMNVEV (reference sequence). The CDR3 length is 15 residues. V trimming: 4 bases; J trimming: 1 base; junction bases outside the gene matches: 1. In DNA form, the CDR3 reads TGTGCCAGCAGTTCGGGACAGGGGAGCAATCAGCCCCAGCATTTT. It specifies CASSSGQGSNQPQHF.

The V call is TRBV2, the J call TRBJ2-1, with a possible D match to TRBD1 (6 bases). The V gene's germline CDR1 is SNHLY and CDR2 FYNNEI. Between the trimmed V and J ends, which lost 6 bases and 12 bases, there was a span of 12 bases. The CDR3 spans 11 residues. The CDR3 loop reads CASRQQGWQFF. The CDR3 nucleotides are TGTGCCAGCAGACAACAGGGATGGCAGTTCTTC.

This chain connects TRBV29-1 to TRBJ2-2; TRBD1 matches at 10 bases. V lost 4 bases to trimming and J lost 4 bases; unmatched junction nucleotides: 6. Per the germline V gene, CDR1 is SQVTM and CDR2 is ANQGSEA. This CDR3 comprises 15 residues. The CDR3 is CSVGGGQGPTGELFF. The DNA of the CDR3 is TGCAGCGTTGGGGGGGGACAGGGGCCCACCGGGGAGCTGTTTTTT.

This chain joins TRBV6-1 and TRBJ2-3; tentative D call: TRBD2 (6 bases). Looked up from germline, CDR1 is MNHNS and CDR2 is SASEGT. The CDR3 is made up of 15 amino acids. Trimming shortened V by 5 bases and J by 5 bases, and 17 bases separated the two germline ends. CDR3 region: CASSQQSLGGDTQYF. The CDR3 DNA reads as TGTGCCAGCAGTCAACAGAGCCTCGGGGGAGATACGCAGTATTTT.

This clone showed up just once. The V and J genes are TRBV5-6 and TRBJ1-6, with a tentative D call TRBD1 (5 bases). Germline CDR1 reads SGHDT; CDR2 reads YYEEEE. This CDR3 spans 15 amino acids. V lost 3 bases, J lost 10 bases, and 17 bases lay in between. The CDR3 is CASSWVKGPGSPLHF. The CDR3 DNA reads TGTGCCAGCAGCTGGGTGAAGGGGCCGGGCTCACCCCTCCACTTT.

This chain uses TRBV2 with TRBJ1-4; no clear D gene. Trimming removed 7 bases at V and 5 bases at J, with 17 bases between. Germline assignment: CDR1 SNHLY and CDR2 FYNNEI. The CDR3 contains 15 residues. The CDR3 DNA reads TGTGCCAGCATCCCCGGAACTCACGGGAATGAAAAACTGTTTTTT. This codes for CASIPGTHGNEKLFF.

V and J are TRBV5-1 and TRBJ1-2, with 9 nucleotides matching TRBD1. Per germline, CDR1 SGHRS and CDR2 YFSETQ. V shed 4 bases, J shed 3 bases, and the junction held 13 bases outside the gene matches. CDR3 length equals 17 residues. The CDR3 nucleotides are TGCGCCAGCAGCCCCAGGGGACAGGGATTATTCGACTATGGCTACACCTTC. Encoded protein: CASSPRGQGLFDYGYTF.

The J gene is TRBJ2-6, the V gene TRBV2, with 10 nucleotides matching TRBD2. The germline gives CDR1 SNHLY, CDR2 FYNNEI. After removal of 9 bases from V and 0 bases from J, the junction contained 8 bases not matched to a gene. The CDR3 is 17 residues long. In DNA, the CDR3 is TGTGCCAGTTCTTGGACTAGCGGTATCTCTGGGGCCAACGTCCTGACTTTC. Amino acids: CASSWTSGISGANVLTF.

In its sample, this clone was seen once. This rearrangement joins TRBV5-1 to TRBJ1-1; no clear D. The length of the CDR3 is 15 residues. Trimming took off 0 bases at V and 0 bases at J, with 9 bases between the two ends. The germline V gene has CDR1 SGHRS and CDR2 YFSETQ. The CDR3 DNA follows: TGCGCCAGCAGCTTGGAGGAGGGATTGAACACTGAAGCTTTCTTT. Its translation is CASSLEEGLNTEAFF.

The rearrangement joins TRBV14 to TRBJ1-1; no clear D. Germline CDR1 reads SGHDN; CDR2 reads FVKESK. The CDR3 length is 11 residues. Trimming left V 0 bases short and J 7 bases short, with 3 bases between. In nucleotides, the CDR3 is TGTGCCAGCAGCCAAGATATTGAAGCTTTCTTT. Amino acid sequence: CASSQDIEAFF.

The V call is TRBV2, the J call TRBJ1-1, with D tentatively TRBD1 (6 bases). Germline loops: CDR1 SNHLY, CDR2 FYNNEI. CDR3 length: 15 residues. Trimming pared 1 base from V and 3 bases from J, leaving 12 bases between. DNA for the CDR3: TGTGCCAGCAGTGAAGAAGCAGGGGCGGACACTGAAGCTTTCTTT. Its translation: CASSEEAGADTEAFF. Filled out from reference TRBV2 and TRBJ1-1, the complete variable domain reads EPEVTQTPSHQVTQMGQEVILRCVPISNHLYFYWYRQILGQKVEFLVSFYNNEISEKSEIFDDQFSVERPDGSNFTLKIRSTKLEDSAMYFCASSEEAGADTEAFFGQGTRLTVV.

The gene calls are TRBV29-1 and TRBJ2-5; unclear D gene. This CDR3 has 12 amino acids. Germline V gene sequence: CDR1 SQVTM, CDR2 ANQGSEA. Trimming left V 4 bases short and J 3 bases short, with 9 bases between. The CDR3 DNA reads as TGCAGCGTTGTGGGCCCCGAAGAGACCCAGTACTTC. This translates into CSVVGPEETQYF.

This clone turned up a few times. This chain links TRBV18 with TRBJ1-2; D unclear. The ends were cut back, 6 bases at V and 2 bases at J, with 10 bases in the middle. Germline V gene sequence: CDR1 KGHSH, CDR2 LQKENI. The CDR3 is made up of 13 amino acids. The CDR3 nucleotides are TGTGCCAGCTCTAAGAGAGGGAACTATGGCTACACCTTC. Its protein product is CASSKRGNYGYTF.

This chain links TRBV4-2 with TRBJ1-5; 8 positions agree with TRBD1. The CDR3 has 15 amino acids. In germline, CDR1 is LGHNA, CDR2 YNFKEQ. V lost 1 base and J lost 2; bases outside the gene matches: 1. This chain's CDR3 is CASSQVDRGNQPQHF. CDR3 DNA: TGTGCCAGCAGCCAAGTGGACAGGGGCAATCAGCCCCAGCATTTT.

The chain has TRBV11-2 and TRBJ2-1, with D possibly TRBD2 on 5 matching bases. The germline CDR1 and CDR2 sequences are SGHAT and FQNNGV. Trimming shortened V by 1 base and J by 2 bases, and 9 bases separated the two germline ends. This CDR3 region has 15 residues. The chain's CDR3 is CASSLVSGAYNEQFF. CDR3 sequence (DNA): TGTGCCAGCAGCTTAGTCTCCGGGGCCTACAATGAGCAGTTCTTC.

The rearrangement links TRBV29-1 to TRBJ1-2, with 7 bases fitting TRBD1. Germline V gives CDR1 SQVTM, CDR2 ANQGSEA. The CDR3 consists of 12 residues. Unmatched junction bases numbered 8, after V lost 7 bases and J lost 6 bases. This chain's CDR3 is CSGYRGQDGYTF. The CDR3 DNA follows: TGCAGCGGATACAGGGGCCAAGATGGCTACACCTTC.

J is TRBJ2-1 and V is TRBV6-1; 7 bases align to TRBD1. CDR3 length: 13 amino acids. The germline V gene has CDR1 MNHNS and CDR2 SASEGT. J gave up 9 bases and V 4 bases, and 6 bases lay outside the gene matches. CDR3 sequence (DNA): TGTGCCAGCAGTGGGGACAGCACTGGTGAGCAGTTCTTC. It encodes CASSGDSTGEQFF.

The V call is TRBV29-1, the J call TRBJ2-5, with 10 bases aligning to TRBD2. V gave up 6 bases and J gave up 4 bases; unmatched junction bases: 11. CDR3 length equals 15 residues. The germline V gene has CDR1 SQVTM and CDR2 ANQGSEA. CDR3 DNA: TGCAGCGTCTCCCCTTCGGGACTAGCGCTAGAGACCCAGTACTTC. Translating it yields CSVSPSGLALETQYF.

The gene calls are TRBV29-1 and TRBJ2-1, with 10 bases matching TRBD2. Germline CDR1 reads SQVTM; CDR2 reads ANQGSEA. After removal of 1 base from V and 0 bases from J, the junction contained 6 bases not matched to a gene. The CDR3 contains 17 residues. CDR3 bases: TGCAGCGTTGAAGGGACTAGCGGTAGGAGCTCCTACAATGAGCAGTTCTTC. Encoded protein: CSVEGTSGRSSYNEQFF.

The chain uses TRBV9 and TRBJ1-1; D is perhaps TRBD1 (6 bases). In germline, CDR1 is SGDLS, CDR2 YYNGEE. The CDR3 totals 14 residues. Trimming shortened V by 0 bases and J by 3 bases, and 9 bases separated the two germline ends. The CDR3 region has the DNA TGTGCCAGCAGCGTAGTAGCAGGGGACACTGAAGCTTTCTTT. Its protein product is CASSVVAGDTEAFF.

The chain combines TRBV29-1 with TRBJ1-1; D perhaps matches TRBD1 (5 bases). V lost 6 bases and J lost 1, with 18 bases in between. CDR1 and CDR2 (germline): SQVTM, ANQGSEA. The CDR3 has 15 amino acids. The CDR3, as DNA: TGCAGCGTCCGGACACAGCCTTTTGCGAACACTGAAGCTTTCTTT. Its protein is CSVRTQPFANTEAFF.

The J gene is TRBJ2-7, the V gene TRBV5-4; the match to TRBD1 covers 10 bases. The CDR3 contains 15 residues. Trimming removed 0 bases from V and 7 bases from J; junction bases left unmatched: 7. Looked up from germline, CDR1 is SGHNT and CDR2 is YYREEE (reference sequence). For the CDR3, the DNA is TGTGCCAGCAGCTTGGAGCGACAGGGGGCGGGAGAGCAGTACGTC. Amino acid sequence: CASSLERQGAGEQYV.

J is TRBJ1-5 and V is TRBV5-5; no reliable D call. This CDR3 region has 15 residues. Germline loops: CDR1 SGHKS, CDR2 YYEKEE (reference sequence). V lost 1 base to trimming and J lost 5 bases, with 13 bases between them. The CDR3 spells CASSLLSAGDQPQHF. CDR3 coding DNA: TGTGCCAGCAGCTTGCTCTCGGCGGGCGATCAGCCCCAGCATTTT.

This sequence joins TRBV6-5 and TRBJ1-4; 7 nucleotides line up with TRBD1. Trimming at V came to 0 bases and at J to 3 bases, leaving 4 bases not matched to a gene. Germline values: CDR1 MNHEY, CDR2 SVGAGI. The CDR3 sequence is 16 residues long. The CDR3 DNA is TGTGCCAGCAGTTACTCAGGGGGCTCAGCTAATGAAAAACTGTTTTTT. Translating it yields CASSYSGGSANEKLFF.